This TCR beta chain was observed in a study of neurological immune-mediated disorders. The study's findings and limits: Private repertoires in all groups were suggested by the finding that expanded clones across subjects shared no CDR3 amino acid sequences.

In the case of this clonotype: Its specificity is not known.

Trimming cost V 4 bases and J 0 bases; bases outside gene matches: 8. The CDR3 extends over 17 amino acids. Per germline, CDR1 MNHEY and CDR2 SMNVEV (reference sequence). The cDNA came from 5'RACE, which used 10-nucleotide random UMIs. The yield of each sequencing run was over 170 million TCR-beta sequences from 15-18 subjects. MiXCR, run by TCRdb on the 5' RACE reads, gives a single entry per CDR3 protein. This sample yields some 37,000 distinct CDR3 sequences, of which under 13% are seen a single time; 6.6% belongs to the top ten. Sequenced material: PBMCs. This chain connects TRBV27 to TRBJ2-2, with 7 bases that match TRBD2. The receptor was derived from a woman younger than 45 with HTLV-1-associated myelopathy (HAM/TSP). The CDR3 loop reads CASSYQNSGSNTGELFF. The CDR3 coding sequence is TGTGCCAGCAGTTACCAGAATAGCGGGTCGAACACCGGGGAGCTGTTTTTT.